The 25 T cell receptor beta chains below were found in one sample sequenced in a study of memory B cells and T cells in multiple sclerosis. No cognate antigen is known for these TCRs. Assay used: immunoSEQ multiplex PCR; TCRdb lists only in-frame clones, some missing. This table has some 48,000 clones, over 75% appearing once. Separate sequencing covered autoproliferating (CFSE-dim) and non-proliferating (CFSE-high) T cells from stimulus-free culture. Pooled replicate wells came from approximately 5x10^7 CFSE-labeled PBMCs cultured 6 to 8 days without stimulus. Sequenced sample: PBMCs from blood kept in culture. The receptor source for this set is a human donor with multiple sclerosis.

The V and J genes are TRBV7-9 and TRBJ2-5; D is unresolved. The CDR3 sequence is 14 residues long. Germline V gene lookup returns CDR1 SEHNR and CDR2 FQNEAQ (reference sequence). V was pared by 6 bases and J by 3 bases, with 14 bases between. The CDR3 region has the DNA TGTGCCAGCAGGACTTATACAGAGGAAGAGACCCAGTACTTC. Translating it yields CASRTYTEEETQYF.

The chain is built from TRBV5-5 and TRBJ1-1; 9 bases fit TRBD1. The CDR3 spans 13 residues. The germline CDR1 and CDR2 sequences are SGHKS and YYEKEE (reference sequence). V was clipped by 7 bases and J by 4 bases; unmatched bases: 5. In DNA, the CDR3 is TGTGCCAGCTCGGACAGGGGAGTCACTGAAGCTTTCTTT. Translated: CASSDRGVTEAFF.

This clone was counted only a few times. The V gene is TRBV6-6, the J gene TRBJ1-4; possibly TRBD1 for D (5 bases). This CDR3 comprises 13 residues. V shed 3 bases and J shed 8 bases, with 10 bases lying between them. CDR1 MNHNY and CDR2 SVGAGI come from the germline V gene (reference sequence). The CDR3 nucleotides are TGTGCCAGCAGTTATGTCGGGGGAGAAAAACTGTTTTTT. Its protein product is CASSYVGGEKLFF.

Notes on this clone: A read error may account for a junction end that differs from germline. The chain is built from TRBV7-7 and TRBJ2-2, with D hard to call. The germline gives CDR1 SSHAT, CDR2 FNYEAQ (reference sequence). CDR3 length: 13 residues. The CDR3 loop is CASSLGNTGELFF. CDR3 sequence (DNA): TGTGCTAGCAGTTTAGGGAACACCGGGGAGCTGTTTTTT. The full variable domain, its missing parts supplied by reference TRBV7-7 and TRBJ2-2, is GAGVSQSPRYKVTKRGQDVTLRCDPISSHATLYWYQQALGQGPEFLTYFNYEAQPDKSGLPSDRFSAERPEGSISTLTIQRTEQRDSAMYRCASSLGNTGELFFGEGSRLTVL.

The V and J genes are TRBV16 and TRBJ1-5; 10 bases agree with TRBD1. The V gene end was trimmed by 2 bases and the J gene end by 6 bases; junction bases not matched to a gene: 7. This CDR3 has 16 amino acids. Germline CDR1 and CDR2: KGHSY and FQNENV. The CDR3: CASSQPPGQGGQPQHF. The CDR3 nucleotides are TGTGCCAGCAGCCAACCCCCAGGACAGGGGGGTCAGCCCCAGCATTTT. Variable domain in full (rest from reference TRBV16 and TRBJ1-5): GEEVAQTPKHLVRGEGQKAKLYCAPIKGHSYVFWYQQVLKNEFKFLISFQNENVFDETGMPKERFSAKCLPNSPCSLEIQATKLEDSAVYFCASSQPPGQGGQPQHFGDGTRLSIL.

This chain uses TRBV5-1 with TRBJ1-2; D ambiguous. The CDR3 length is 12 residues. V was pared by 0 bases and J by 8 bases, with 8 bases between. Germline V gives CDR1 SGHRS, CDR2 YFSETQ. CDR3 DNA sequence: TGCGCCAGCAGCTTGGAGGCAGTAGGCTACACCTTC. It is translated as CASSLEAVGYTF.

This CDR3 is CASSLTGTPYEQYF. The CDR3 bases are TGCGCCAGCAGCCTCACAGGGACCCCGTACGAGCAGTACTTC. The chain links TRBV4-3 to TRBJ2-7; a possible D gene is TRBD1 (6 bases). V lost 4 bases to trimming and J lost 4 bases, with 14 bases between them. The CDR3 is made up of 14 amino acids. Germline assignment: CDR1 LGHNA and CDR2 YSLEER.

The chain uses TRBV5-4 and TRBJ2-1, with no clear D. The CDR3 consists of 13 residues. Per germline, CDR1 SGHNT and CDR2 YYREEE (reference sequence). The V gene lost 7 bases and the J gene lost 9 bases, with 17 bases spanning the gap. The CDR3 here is CASQSVGDSEQFF. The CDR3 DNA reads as TGTGCCAGCCAATCGGTCGGAGATAGTGAGCAGTTCTTC. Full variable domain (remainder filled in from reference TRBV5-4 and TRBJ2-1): ETGVTQSPTHLIKTRGQQVTLRCSSQSGHNTVSWYQQALGQGPQFIFQYYREEENGRGNFPPRFSGLQFPNYSSELNVNALELDDSALYLCASQSVGDSEQFFGPGTRLTVL.

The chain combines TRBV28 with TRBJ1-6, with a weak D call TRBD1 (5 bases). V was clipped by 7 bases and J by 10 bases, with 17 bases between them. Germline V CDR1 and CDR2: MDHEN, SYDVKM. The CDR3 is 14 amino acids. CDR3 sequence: CASMEGPQGSPLHF. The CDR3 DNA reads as TGTGCCAGCATGGAGGGGCCGCAGGGCTCACCCCTCCACTTT.

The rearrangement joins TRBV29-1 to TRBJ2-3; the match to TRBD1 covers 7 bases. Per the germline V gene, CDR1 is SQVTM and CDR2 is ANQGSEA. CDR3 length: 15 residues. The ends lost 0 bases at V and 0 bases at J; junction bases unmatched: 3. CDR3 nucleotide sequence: TGCAGCGTTGAAGATCTGGGACAGAGCACAGATACGCAGTATTTT. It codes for CSVEDLGQSTDTQYF.

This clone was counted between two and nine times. Here the CDR3 DNA reads TGTGCCAGTAGTATCCAGGGCTACTATGGCTACACCTTC. It yields the protein CASSIQGYYGYTF. The gene calls are TRBV19 and TRBJ1-2; D is perhaps TRBD1 (5 bases). The CDR3 runs to 13 residues. The germline gives CDR1 LNHDA, CDR2 SQIVND (reference sequence). Trimming pared 3 bases from V and 3 bases from J, leaving 8 bases between.

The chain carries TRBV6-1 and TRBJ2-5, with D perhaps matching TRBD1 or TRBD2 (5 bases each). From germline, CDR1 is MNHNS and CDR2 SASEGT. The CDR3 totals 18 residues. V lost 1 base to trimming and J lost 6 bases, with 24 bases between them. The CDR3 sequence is CASSEEAPSQAGRKTQYF. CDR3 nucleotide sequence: TGTGCCAGCAGTGAAGAAGCCCCCTCCCAGGCAGGGAGAAAGACCCAGTACTTC.

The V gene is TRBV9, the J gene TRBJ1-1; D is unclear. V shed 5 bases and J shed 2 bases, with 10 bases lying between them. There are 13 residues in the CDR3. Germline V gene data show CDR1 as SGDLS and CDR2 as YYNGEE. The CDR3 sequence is CASSVTVNTEAFF. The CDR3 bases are TGTGCCAGCAGTGTAACGGTTAACACTGAAGCTTTCTTT.

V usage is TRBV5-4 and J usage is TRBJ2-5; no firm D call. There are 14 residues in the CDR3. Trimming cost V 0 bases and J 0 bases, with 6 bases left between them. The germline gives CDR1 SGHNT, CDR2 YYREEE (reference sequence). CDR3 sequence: CASSLDPDQETQYF. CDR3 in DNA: TGTGCCAGCAGCTTGGATCCGGACCAAGAGACCCAGTACTTC.

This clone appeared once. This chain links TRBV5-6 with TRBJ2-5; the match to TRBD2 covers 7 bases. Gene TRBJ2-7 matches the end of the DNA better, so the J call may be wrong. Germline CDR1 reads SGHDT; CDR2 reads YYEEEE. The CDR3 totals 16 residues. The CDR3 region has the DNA TGTGCCAGCAGCTTGTGGGGGGGTCGAGAGACGAGCGAGCAGTACTTC. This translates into CASSLWGGRETSEQYF.

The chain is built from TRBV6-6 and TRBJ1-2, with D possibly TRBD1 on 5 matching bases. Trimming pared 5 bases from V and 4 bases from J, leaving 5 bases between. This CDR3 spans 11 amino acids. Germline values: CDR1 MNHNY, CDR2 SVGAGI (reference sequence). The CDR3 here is CASSQGYGYTF. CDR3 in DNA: TGTGCCAGCAGTCAGGGCTATGGCTACACCTTC.

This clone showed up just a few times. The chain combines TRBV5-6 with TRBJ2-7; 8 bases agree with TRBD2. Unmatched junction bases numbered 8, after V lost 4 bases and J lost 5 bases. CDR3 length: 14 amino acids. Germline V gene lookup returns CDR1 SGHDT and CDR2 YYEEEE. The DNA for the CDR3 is TGTGCCAGCAGCCTCCGGGGGGGGGCGGACGAGCAGTACTTC. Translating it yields CASSLRGGADEQYF.

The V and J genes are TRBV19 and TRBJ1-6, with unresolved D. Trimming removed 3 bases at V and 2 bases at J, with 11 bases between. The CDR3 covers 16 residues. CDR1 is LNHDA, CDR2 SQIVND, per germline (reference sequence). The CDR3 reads CASSISPVTYNSPLHF. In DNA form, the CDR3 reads TGTGCCAGTAGTATCTCTCCGGTCACCTATAATTCACCCCTCCACTTT.

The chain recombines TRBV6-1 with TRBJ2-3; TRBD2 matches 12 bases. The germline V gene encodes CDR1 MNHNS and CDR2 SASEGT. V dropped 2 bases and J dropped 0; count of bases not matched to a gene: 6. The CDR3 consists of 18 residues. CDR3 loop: CASSETLAGGPSTDTQYF. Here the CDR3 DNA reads TGTGCCAGCAGTGAAACACTAGCGGGGGGACCTAGCACAGATACGCAGTATTTT.

Written as DNA, the CDR3 is TGTGCCAGCAGCCCCGGGACAGGGGGACCTAGAGGCTACACCTTC. The encoded protein is CASSPGTGGPRGYTF. This sequence joins TRBV7-2 and TRBJ1-2; TRBD1 agrees at 11 bases. Unmatched junction bases numbered 10, after V lost 5 bases and J lost 8 bases. The CDR3 covers 15 residues. Germline values: CDR1 SGHTA, CDR2 FQGNSA.

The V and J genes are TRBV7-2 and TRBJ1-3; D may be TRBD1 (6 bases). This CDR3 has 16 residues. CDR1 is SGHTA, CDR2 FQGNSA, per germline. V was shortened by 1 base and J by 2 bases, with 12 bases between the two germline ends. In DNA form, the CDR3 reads TGTGCCAGCAGCTTAGTGACAGGACAGACTGGAAACACCATATATTTT. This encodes CASSLVTGQTGNTIYF.

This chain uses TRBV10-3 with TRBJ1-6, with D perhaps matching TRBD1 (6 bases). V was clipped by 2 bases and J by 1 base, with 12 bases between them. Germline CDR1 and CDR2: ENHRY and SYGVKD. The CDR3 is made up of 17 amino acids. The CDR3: CAISELGGLSYNSPLHF. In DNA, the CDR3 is TGTGCCATCAGTGAGCTGGGGGGGCTTTCCTATAATTCACCCCTCCACTTT.

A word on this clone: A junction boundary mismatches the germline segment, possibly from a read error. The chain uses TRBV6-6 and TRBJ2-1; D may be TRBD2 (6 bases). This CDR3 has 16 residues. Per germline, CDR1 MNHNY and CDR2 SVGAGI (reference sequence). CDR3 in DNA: TGTGCCAGCACCCTCACCCCGGGGGAACCCTACCATGAGCAGTTCTTC. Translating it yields CASTLTPGEPYHEQFF.

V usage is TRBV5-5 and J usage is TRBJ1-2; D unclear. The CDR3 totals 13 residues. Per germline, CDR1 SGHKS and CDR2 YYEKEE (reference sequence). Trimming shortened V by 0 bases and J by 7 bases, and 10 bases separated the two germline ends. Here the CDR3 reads CASSLEVFPGYTF. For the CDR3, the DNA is TGTGCCAGCAGCTTGGAAGTGTTCCCTGGCTACACCTTC.

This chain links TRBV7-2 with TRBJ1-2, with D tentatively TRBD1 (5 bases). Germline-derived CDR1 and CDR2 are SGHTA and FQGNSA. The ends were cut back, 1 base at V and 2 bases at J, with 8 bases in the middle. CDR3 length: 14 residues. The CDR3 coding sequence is TGTGCCAGCAGCTTAGGGGGCGCGAACTATGGCTACACCTTC. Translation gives CASSLGGANYGYTF. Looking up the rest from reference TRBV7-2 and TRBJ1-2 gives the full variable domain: GAGVSQSPSNKVTEKGKDVELRCDPISGHTALYWYRQSLGQGLEFLIYFQGNSAPDKSGLPSDRFSAERTGGSVSTLTIQRTQQEDSAVYLCASSLGGANYGYTFGSGTRLTVV.